These T cell receptor beta chains were read from a single sample in a study of T cells in Graves' hyperthyroidism and ophthalmopathy. MiXCR was run by TCRdb on the multiplex PCR reads, yielding one entry per CDR3 protein. Among 700,000 or so distinct CDR3 sequences, about 17% were seen once, and the ten largest hold 8.4%. Material for sequencing was blood. The receptor set was obtained from a man younger than 30 with Graves' hyperthyroidism. The CDR3 runs from the conserved cysteine through the conserved F or W. The D gene is left open where the match is weak. Size is stated for part of the rows, as once, few or many counts, or as a class when the clone is expanded.

.	TRBJ2-1	.	TRBV6-1	TGTGCCAGCAGTGGAGGGATCACCTACAATGAGCAGTTCTTC	CASSGGITYNEQFF
.	TRBJ2-2	TRBD2	TRBV6-4	TGTGCCAGCGGCCCCAGACTAGCGGATTACACCGGGGAGCTGTTTTTT	CASGPRLADYTGELFF
few	TRBJ2-5	TRBD2	TRBV20-1	TGCAGTGCTAGAGATCCCCGCGGGAGTCAAGAGACCCAGTACTTC	CSARDPRGSQETQYF
.	TRBJ1-5	.	TRBV20-1	TGCAGTGCTAGAGTGACAGGCCATCAGCCCCAGCATTTT	CSARVTGHQPQHF
many	TRBJ2-7	.	TRBV15	TGTGCCACCAGCAGAGATAAGCGGCAGCTCTACGAGCAGTACTTC	CATSRDKRQLYEQYF
few	TRBJ2-1	TRBD1	TRBV5-1	TGCGCCAGCAGCTACACCGGGACAGGGTATATGGATGAGCAGTTCTTC	CASSYTGTGYMDEQFF
few	TRBJ2-3	TRBD2	TRBV6-5	TGTGCCAGCAGCGCGTTTGATGGACTAGCGGGAGGTCAAAGCACAGATACGCAGTATTTT	CASSAFDGLAGGQSTDTQYF
many	TRBJ1-1	.	TRBV28	TGTGCCAGCCGAGTTTGGTGGGGTGACACTGAAGCTTTCTTT	CASRVWWGDTEAFF
.	TRBJ2-2	.	TRBV29-1	TGCAGCGCCCTCATGGCCAACACCGGGGAGCTGTTTTTT	CSALMANTGELFF
many	TRBJ2-5	TRBD1	TRBV19	TGTGCCAGTAGTCGCCGGACAGGGAAAGAGACCCAGTACTTC	CASSRRTGKETQYF
many	TRBJ2-5	.	TRBV28	TGTGCCAGCAGTTCCCGAGGAGGACCCTATTCCCAGTACTTC	CASSSRGGPYSQYF
many	TRBJ2-3	.	TRBV7-8	TGTGCCAGCAGCCGGCAGAATCCTAGCACAGATACGCAGTATTTT	CASSRQNPSTDTQYF
few	TRBJ2-6	.	TRBV29-1	TGCAGCGTTGCCTCTGGGGCCAACGTCCTGACTTTC	CSVASGANVLTF
few	TRBJ1-4	.	TRBV6-1	TGTGCCAGCAGGCCTCCGGTAAATGAAAAACTGTTTTTT	CASRPPVNEKLFF
few	TRBJ2-7	.	TRBV13	TGTGCCAGCAGTCAAACCGGGACTCAAGCCTACGAGCAGTACTTC	CASSQTGTQAYEQYF
few	TRBJ1-1	.	TRBV6-1	TGTGCCAGCAGTGAACAGATAGAGACTGAAGCTTTCTTT	CASSEQIETEAFF
few	TRBJ2-3	TRBD2	TRBV4-1	TGCGCCAGCAGCCTAAGCGGGAGCGGGAACCCTGTCACAGATACGCAGTATTTT	CASSLSGSGNPVTDTQYF
.	TRBJ2-7	.	TRBV7-2	TGTGCCAGCAGCGCCCTAGCGACCAACTACGAGCAGTACTTC	CASSALATNYEQYF
.	TRBJ2-7	TRBD1	TRBV5-5	TGTGCCAGCAGCTTGGAGGGACAGGGGACTTCGACCTCCTACGAGCAGTACTTC	CASSLEGQGTSTSYEQYF
many	TRBJ1-1	.	TRBV10-3	TGTGCCACCCGGGACGGAGACACTGAAGCTTTCTTT	CATRDGDTEAFF
many	TRBJ1-2	.	TRBV28	TGTGCCAGCAGTTTATCCCGGGAAGCTAACTATGGCTACACCTTC	CASSLSREANYGYTF
few	TRBJ2-3	.	TRBV10-3	TGTGCCATCAGTAAGGGAGCCCCAAATACGCAGTATTTT	CAISKGAPNTQYF
.	TRBJ2-5	.	TRBV4-1	TGCGCCAGCAGCCGAAGTGAGGGGGAGACGGTGACCCAGTACTTC	CASSRSEGETVTQYF
few	TRBJ1-4	.	TRBV20-1	TGCAGTGCTAGGGCAGCTAATGAAAAACTGTTTTTT	CSARAANEKLFF